This T cell receptor beta chain was documented in a study of blood T cell repertoires in COVID-19. Study-wide context: PBMCs, B-cell-depleted T cells, or T cells provided the cDNA or gDNA that made up the material.

This clone was observed a few times. Some clones are missing from TCRdb's copy, which holds only in-frame ones; the method was immunoSEQ multiplex PCR. Among some 490,000 clones listed, about nine tenths were seen once. V shed 0 bases, J shed 12 bases, and the junction held 10 bases outside the gene matches. This CDR3 is 15 amino acids long. CDR1 is SGHNT, CDR2 YENEEA, per germline. Grouping used clinical history reported by participants in a survey and questionnaire. Donors in Cohort 3 who had recovered were those with two negative PCRs, healthcare professional clearance, or resolution of their symptoms.

Sequences were obtained from PBMCs or T cells enriched from blood (not recorded which). This clonotype was sampled from a woman aged 55-69 years who had recovered from COVID-19. The chain links TRBV11-3 to TRBJ2-1; 8 bases are shared with TRBD2. CDR3 sequence (DNA): TGTGCCAGCAGCTTAGAAGAGGGGACTAGAAGTCGGCAGTTCTTC. Amino acid sequence: CASSLEEGTRSRQFF.